This T cell receptor (beta chain) stems from a study of cytomegalovirus exposure and HLA in healthy donors (dated by TCRdb to the late 2010s). For the study in its entirety: The 666 repertoires of the first cohort and the 120 validation repertoires were produced on the same platform, according to a later analysis. In addition to the first cohort of 666 subjects, a separate validation cohort of over 90 different subjects was used. The study aimed to test whether cataloging public T cell receptors could reveal signatures of past pathogen exposure. To predict cytomegalovirus infection status, the study brought together high-throughput TCR immunosequencing, statistical association of individual TCRs with disease status, and machine learning.

The donors were included in the validation cohort of around 120 subjects, a group kept apart from the 666-subject first cohort. To prepare the library, the immunoSEQ multiplex PCR assay was applied. The original pipeline was this. A statistical classification framework was built for diagnosing cytomegalovirus status from the catalog of TCR beta chain sequences. Imported from immuneACCESS, the table was reduced by TCRdb to in-frame sequences with V and J called. These copies leave out some clones; in studies compared against another copy, an unresolved V gene accounts for under half, and the cause of the remainder is not known. V and J calls and clone size come straight from that table; D and trimming were deduced from the DNA. The sample table shows roughly 180,000 clones, and 86% are seen once. The top ten clones comprise 6% to 8.5% of the sample. Broader findings and caveats from the paper: Three of the identified cytomegalovirus-associated TCR beta chains were confirmed in vitro to be specific for cytomegalovirus antigens. A later analysis lacked HLA typing for the validation cohort, so it scored co-occurrence in that cohort across all 110 or so repertoires. In a later analysis, TCRs clustered in the first cohort were found to also tend to co-occur in the roughly 130 validation repertoires, with over 90% of cluster scores above 0. The authors suggested that the approach could potentially be extended to other disease states and immunological phenotypes. Most TCR sequences were seen in very few donors, while some public TCRs were found in many individuals. A total of about 180 TCR beta chains were listed by the study as associated with cytomegalovirus. In both the original and validation cohorts, the classifier was reported to diagnose cytomegalovirus status with high specificity and sensitivity.

As concerns this clone: This clone's antigen is unknown. Base qualities are missing; no much larger clone stands one base away.

The CDR3 starts with the cysteine, ends with the phenylalanine, and has 17 residues. Only the CDR3 DNA is retained, 51 bases long and in frame from the first base. As encoded in the germline V gene, CDR1 is SGDLS while CDR2 is YYNGEE. V loses 0 bases, J loses 3 bases, and the germline ends lie 17 bases apart. The sequenced material came from PBMCs. The chain uses TRBV9 and TRBJ2-3, with TRBD2 tentatively as D gene (6 bases match). This sequence was found in a man in his thirties or forties in good health and CMV-seropositive. The sequenced DNA: TGTGCCAGCAGCGTAGTGGGGCGGGATAGTGGGACAGATACGCAGTATTTT. The encoded protein is CASSVVGRDSGTDTQYF.